Listed below are T cell receptor beta chains from one sample, sequenced in a study of shared clonotypes between healthy human individuals. The data were produced by immunoSEQ multiplex PCR, yet TCRdb's version contains in-frame clones alone and is incomplete. The profile covers millions of clones, with 93% appearing a single time and 0.39% taken by the ten largest. Sequencing was carried out using naive CD4+ T cells from PBMCs. The receptor source for this set is a man aged 18 to 29 in good health. Some clones in this sample may be carry-over from other donors' samples. The CDR3 runs from the conserved cysteine through the conserved F or W.

V,J,CDR3
TRBV15,TRBJ2-2,CATSRRTSGHTGELFF
TRBV13,TRBJ2-7,CASSTRGLAGGPGVYEQYF
TRBV7-9,TRBJ2-1,CASSATSGPYNEQFF
TRBV7-9,TRBJ1-5,CASSLAKRTIGNQPQHF
TRBV2,TRBJ2-1,CASSGHRGYEGNEQFF
TRBV28,TRBJ1-1,CAGLSKMNTEAFF
TRBV5-1,TRBJ2-4,CASSPWGDSLAKNIQYF
TRBV5-4,TRBJ2-7,CASSLTSGSRYEQYF
TRBV30,TRBJ2-7,CAWGLAGPTYEQYF
TRBV2,TRBJ1-1,CASLRGRGAEAFF
TRBV19,TRBJ2-6,CASSSRANVLTF
TRBV10-3,TRBJ1-2,CAIASGRESGYTF
TRBV2,TRBJ1-4,CASSLGRLPFF
TRBV27,TRBJ2-3,CASSLWGQGALPMDTQYF
TRBV29-1,TRBJ2-7,CSPRSGEQYF
TRBV12-5,TRBJ2-1,CASGLSSINEQFF
TRBV30,TRBJ2-2,CAWSRGTGELFF
TRBV5-1,TRBJ1-5,CASSLDPVGLDQPQHF
TRBV29-1,TRBJ1-1,CSAGAGASTEAFF
TRBV2,TRBJ1-2,CASSEGSNYGYTF
TRBV7-2,TRBJ1-2,CASSPIGAVYGYTF
TRBV28,TRBJ1-4,CASSFGLFATNEKLFF
TRBV2,TRBJ2-2,CASTPGLAGTGELFF
TRBV29-1,TRBJ1-3,CSVLGQLKGILYF
TRBV10-1,TRBJ1-4,CASQGLTNEKLFF
TRBV5-1,TRBJ2-7,CASSFEGYEQYF
TRBV20-1,TRBJ2-7,CSVAGSYEQYF
TRBV2,TRBJ2-1,CASSEGSWTTGEQFF
TRBV5-4,TRBJ2-5,CASSLEETGGRETQYF
TRBV5-1,TRBJ1-1,CASSFEGTTEAFF
TRBV11-2,TRBJ2-2,CASRRNAGRANTGELFF
TRBV7-9,TRBJ2-7,CASSLVIIGDRVSYEQYF
TRBV5-1,TRBJ2-7,CASSLLRGHEQYF